The sequence of this T cell receptor beta chain was determined in a study of T cells after yellow fever vaccination. Overall study context: Each low-cell-number fraction was prepared by means of SMART-Seq v4 Ultra Low Input. General observations from the study: Clones that expanded after primary vaccination mostly reappeared after the booster (approximately 96% CD4, approximately 87% CD8). Researchers cautioned that FACS-sorted repertoires could harbor abundant clonotypes contaminating from the bulk population.

Synthesis of TCR cDNA relied on 5'RACE template switching, which attached a universal primer site and UMIs. MiXCR, applied by TCRdb to the 5' RACE reads, yields one record per CDR3 protein. The sample includes 300,000 or so distinct CDR3 sequences, 8.7% of them seen just once. Points on this clonotype: Its antigen is as yet unknown.

Germline-derived CDR1 and CDR2 are SGHRS and YFSETQ. The ends lost 1 base at V and 4 bases at J; junction bases unmatched: 2. CDR3 size: 15 residues. The chain has TRBV5-1 and TRBJ2-1, with 10 nucleotides matching TRBD2. The source was CD4+ T cells sorted from PBMCs, collected 5 days after the yellow fever booster vaccination. The source of this sequence is a man aged 18 to 30 who received the YFV17D yellow fever vaccine. The DNA of the CDR3 is TGCGCCAGCAGCTTGAGCGGGGGGGAGTACAATGAGCAGTTCTTC. Protein product: CASSLSGGEYNEQFF.